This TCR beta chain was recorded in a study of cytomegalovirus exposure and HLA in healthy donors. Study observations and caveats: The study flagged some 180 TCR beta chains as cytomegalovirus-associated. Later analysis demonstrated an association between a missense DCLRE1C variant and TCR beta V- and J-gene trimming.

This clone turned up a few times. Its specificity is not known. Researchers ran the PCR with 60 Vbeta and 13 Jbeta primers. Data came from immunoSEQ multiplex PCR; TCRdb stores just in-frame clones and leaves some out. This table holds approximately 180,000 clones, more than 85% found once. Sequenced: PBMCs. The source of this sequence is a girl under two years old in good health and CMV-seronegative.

The DNA for the CDR3 is TGCAGCGTCCGGTTTTCATTCACAGATACGCAGTATTTT. Its translation: CSVRFSFTDTQYF. The chain carries TRBV29-1 and TRBJ2-3; D remains ambiguous. V lost 6 bases and J lost 2, with 12 bases in between. Germline assignment: CDR1 SQVTM and CDR2 ANQGSEA. The CDR3 contains 13 residues.